This T cell receptor (beta chain) was recovered during a study of beta chain features in type 1 diabetes (dated by TCRdb to the late 2010s). Regarding the research as a whole: Mean age, gender distribution, total cell number and subset yield did not differ between patients and healthy donors. A total of 100 million to 110 million sorted cells were examined across all samples, and a strong correlation was observed between cell number per subset and RNA yield. The study compared TCRB repertoires of sorted circulating CD4+ T cell subsets between recently diagnosed type 1 diabetes patients and matched healthy donors. Whereas all 28 donors provided naive and central memory subsets, regulatory and stem cell-like memory subsets were isolated from just 8 patients and about eight healthy donors. Beyond this particular receptor, the publication reports: Because the HLA sub-analyses included only small numbers of individuals, any influence of HLA type on TCRB rearrangement was left unresolved. PCR may preferentially amplify shorter templates, but because patient and control samples were amplified and corrected together, any resulting skew would affect both groups equally. Type 1 diabetes patients showed a moderate but significant shortening of TCRB CDR3 length in all four CD4+ subsets. At VDJ recombination sites, type 1 diabetes patients had fewer insertions and more deleted nucleotides, which implies abnormalities in thymic rearrangement. Naive, central memory and regulatory TCRB repertoires appeared to be more similar among patients than among healthy donors. Because cDNA was sequenced instead of genomic DNA, activated cells with high expression could be over-represented, although the groups did not differ in activation or CD3 levels.

All of the isolated RNA was reverse transcribed with the High Capacity cDNA Reverse Transcription Kit, so expressed TCRB transcripts were sequenced. Survey-depth immunoSEQ sequencing was performed on stem cell-like memory T cell samples, with an average of around 920,000 total reads per sample. Sorted cells were lysed in RLT buffer, and RNA was extracted using DNase-treated RNeasy Micro or Mini kits according to cell number. Each cell subset was processed separately to prevent cross-contamination, with patient and healthy donor samples processed together. The immunoSEQ multiplex PCR was used to amplify TCRB sequences from cDNA, yielding 87-bp fragments that span the CDR3 region. Amplicons were sequenced on the Illumina HiSeq platform. Per the original workflow: Synthetic template baselines were used to correct PCR bias computationally, reads within Hamming distance 2 were collapsed together, and singletons that could not be merged were discarded. By aligning reads against IMGT, V, D and J genes, CDR3 length, and insertions or deletions at six rearrangement sites were assigned. Within each subset, clonotype counts were normalized to the number of sorted cells before true diversity and Gini coefficients were calculated with the tcR R package. The overlap coefficient, calculated on TCRB nucleotide sequences, was used to measure repertoire sharing. The table was pulled from immuneACCESS by TCRdb, which kept in-frame rearrangements only. Such tables lose some clones; where checked, under half of the loss comes from unresolved V genes, and the rest has no known cause. V, J and clone size are taken as reported in that table, and D and trimming were inferred from the DNA itself. In this sample the table shows approximately 40,000 clones, about half of which occur a single time. Clones ranked in the top ten supply 0.25% of the sample.

From each donor, a single peripheral blood sample of about 100 mL on average was drawn into heparinised tubes. Naive, central memory, regulatory and stem cell-like memory CD4+ T cells were sorted on a BD FACSAria II using a panel including CD45RO, CCR7, CD25, CD127, CD95 and CD27. A purity above 98% was achieved for all sorted populations. Right away, PBMCs were isolated by Lymphoprep density gradient centrifugation and were stained directly, with no culture step. To minimize batch effects, samples were stained and sorted in pairs, one healthy donor with one patient per experiment. The CDR3 starts with the cysteine, ends with the phenylalanine, and has 14 residues. Of the read, only the CDR3 DNA is kept; its 42 bases are in frame from base 1. Germline trimming amounts to 0 bases on V and 8 bases on J, with 6 as the count of junction bases outside the gene matches. As encoded in the germline V gene, CDR1 is MNHEY while CDR2 is SVGAGI.

A note on this clone: This clone's antigen is unknown. No base-level quality is on record; no much larger clone is a single base apart.

The sample taken for sequencing was stem cell memory CD4+ T cells from blood. Interpreted using the paper, the cell subset or site label stands for: stem cell-like memory CD4+ T cells. The receptor's source is a woman in her twenties or thirties in good health. Recombination connected TRBV6-5 to TRBJ1-2; 7 central bases correspond to TRBD1. The CDR3 has the sequence CASSYSGTVEGYTF. The nucleotides read TGTGCCAGCAGTTACTCTGGGACAGTTGAGGGCTACACCTTC.